The T cell receptor beta chain under discussion was sequenced for a study of cytomegalovirus exposure and HLA in healthy donors. Study observations and caveats: TCR beta V segments were, for the most part, productive about 87% or about 30% of the time in an earlier analysis. Excluded were some V segments that proved indistinguishable, including TRBV6-2 and TRBV6-3. Analyzed later, most CMV-associated TCR beta chains appeared HLA-restricted.

Germline V gene sequence: CDR1 SEHNR, CDR2 FQNEAQ (reference sequence). V was trimmed by 2 bases and J by 0 bases, leaving 4 bases between them. The CDR3 sequence is 14 residues long. The PCR ran on 60 Vbeta and 13 Jbeta primers. This table comes from immunoSEQ multiplex PCR, and its TCRdb copy is limited to in-frame clones, with some not included. The table records around 150,000 clones, 88% of them present only once. Of note for this clone: Its antigen is not identified. Other DNA sequences in the same sample also yield this CDR3.

The chain uses TRBV7-9 and TRBJ1-4; D remains unclear. Specimen: PBMCs. The receptor comes from a woman between 40 and 50 years old in good health and CMV-seronegative. Here the CDR3 reads CASSLRATNEKLFF. Here the CDR3 DNA reads TGTGCCAGCAGCTTACGTGCAACTAATGAAAAACTGTTTTTT.